This T cell receptor (beta chain) was recovered during a study of multiple sclerosis patients with progressive multifocal leukoencephalopathy. The CDR3 spans 15 residues. The junction had 3 bases not matched to a gene; V was cut back by 6 bases and J by 1 base. CDR1 and CDR2 from the germline V gene are MNHNY and SVGAGI (reference sequence). Data came from immunoSEQ multiplex PCR; TCRdb stores just in-frame clones and leaves some out. This repertoire shows about 25,000 clones, approximately 90% found once; its top ten account for approximately 2%. The time point is: approximately 12 months of natalizumab therapy.

The V call is TRBV6-6, the J call TRBJ2-5; 12 bases fit TRBD2. The starting material was PBMCs, obtained from a patient treated with natalizumab. This clonotype was sampled from a man aged 25-40 years with multiple sclerosis. For the CDR3, the DNA is TGTGCCAGCAGAGGGACTAGCGGGCTCCAAGAGACCCAGTACTTC. Protein product: CASRGTSGLQETQYF.